Below are 27 T cell receptor beta chains sequenced from a single sample in a study of identical twins. TCRdb reprocessed the 5' RACE reads with MiXCR, giving one entry per CDR3 protein. In the table there are 250,000 to 300,000 distinct CDR3 sequences, roughly 8% of which are singletons. The same sample was also studied in work on yellow fever vaccine responses in identical twins.

Sequencing input: CD8+ T cells sorted from blood. These receptor sequences come from a woman aged 18-35 years in good health.

This clonotype was seen many times. V gene TRBV7-9 combines with J gene TRBJ2-7, with TRBD1 matching over 8 bases. There are 13 residues in the CDR3. The germline V gene has CDR1 SEHNR and CDR2 FQNEAQ (reference sequence). J was trimmed by 4 bases and V by 5 bases; bases with no gene match: 4. CDR3 residues: CASSPGQVYEQYF. The CDR3 DNA follows: TGTGCCAGCAGCCCGGGACAGGTTTACGAGCAGTACTTC.

This clonotype has just a few counts. J is TRBJ2-3 and V is TRBV27; D gene ambiguous. Germline V CDR1 and CDR2: MNHEY, SMNVEV (reference sequence). The CDR3 has 14 residues. V dropped 2 bases and J dropped 3 bases, with 9 bases sitting between them. CDR3: CASSLGLTTDTQYF. The CDR3 nucleotides read TGTGCCAGCAGTTTAGGTCTCACGACAGATACGCAGTATTTT.

The CDR3 sequence: CASNSEGGLFHEQYF. CDR3 DNA: TGTGCCAGCAACTCGGAGGGGGGTTTGTTCCACGAGCAGTACTTC. The chain links TRBV5-5 to TRBJ2-7, with D possibly called TRBD1 or TRBD2 (6 bases each). The germline gives CDR1 SGHKS, CDR2 YYEKEE (reference sequence). The CDR3 has 15 amino acids. V was pared by 6 bases and J by 5 bases, with 21 bases between.

The rearrangement joins TRBV20-1 to TRBJ2-7; tentative D call: TRBD2 (6 bases). Trimming left V 6 bases short and J 3 bases short, with 15 bases between. The CDR3 has 13 residues. Germline V gene sequence: CDR1 DFQATT, CDR2 SNEGSKA (reference sequence). The CDR3 DNA sequence: TGCAGTGCCAAGCAGGGACTTCTCTACGAGCAGTACTTC. As protein: CSAKQGLLYEQYF.

The rearrangement joins TRBV27 to TRBJ2-5, with 14 bases that match TRBD2. V was pared by 7 bases and J by 5 bases, with 9 bases of the junction left unmatched. Looked up from germline, CDR1 is MNHEY and CDR2 is SMNVEV (reference sequence). This CDR3 spans 16 amino acids. CDR3 sequence (DNA): TGTGCCAGCAACAAAGGACTAGCGGGGGGCAGGGAGACCCAGTACTTC. Translation: CASNKGLAGGRETQYF.

V and J are TRBV5-6 and TRBJ2-7; the D gene is possibly TRBD1 (6 bases). Trimming took 2 bases from V and 6 from J, leaving 15 bases between them. Per germline, CDR1 SGHDT and CDR2 YYEEEE. The CDR3 sequence is 14 residues long. CDR3 coding DNA: TGTGCCAGCAGCTTAGGTGCTTCCAGGGGCGAGCAGTACTTC. Protein product: CASSLGASRGEQYF. Full variable domain (missing parts from reference TRBV5-6 and TRBJ2-7): DAGVTQSPTHLIKTRGQQVTLRCSPKSGHDTVSWYQQALGQGPQFIFQYYEEEERQRGNFPDRFSGHQFPNYSSELNVNALLLGDSALYLCASSLGASRGEQYFGPGTRLTVT.

The CDR3 DNA is TGCAGCGTCATACTAGCGGGGGTTGAAGATACGCAGTATTTT. Residues: CSVILAGVEDTQYF. The V call is TRBV29-1, the J call TRBJ2-3; TRBD2 agrees at 11 bases. J lost 5 bases, V lost 6 bases, and 7 bases had no gene match. From germline, CDR1 is SQVTM and CDR2 ANQGSEA. This CDR3 is built from 14 residues.

Many counts were recorded for this clonotype. The rearrangement uses TRBV29-1 and TRBJ2-3, with 10 bases matching TRBD2. Trimming at V came to 2 bases and at J to 4 bases, leaving 12 bases not matched to a gene. Per germline, CDR1 SQVTM and CDR2 ANQGSEA. The length of the CDR3 is 17 residues. The CDR3 bases are TGCAGCGTTGAAAAGGGCTCACTAGCGGGGACCCCAGATACGCAGTATTTT. Protein sequence: CSVEKGSLAGTPDTQYF.

CDR3 nucleotide sequence: TGCAGTGCTTGGGACCGCAGGAACACCGGGGAGCTGTTTTTT. This gives the protein CSAWDRRNTGELFF. This rearrangement joins TRBV20-1 to TRBJ2-2; D may be TRBD1 or TRBD2 (5 bases each). This CDR3 has 14 residues. Trimming left V 5 bases short and J 1 base short, with 11 bases between. The V gene's germline CDR1 is DFQATT and CDR2 SNEGSKA (reference sequence).

This clonotype was seen many times. This rearrangement joins TRBV6-4 to TRBJ2-2; D is ambiguous. The CDR3 is 13 residues long. Trimming left V 2 bases short and J 3 bases short, with 4 bases between. Germline V gene lookup returns CDR1 MRHNA and CDR2 SNTAGT. The DNA for the CDR3 is TGTGCCAGCAGTGACACGGACACCGGGGAGCTGTTTTTT. This translates into CASSDTDTGELFF.

The table lists this clonotype with many counts. The V call is TRBV29-1, the J call TRBJ2-7; 9 bases match TRBD1. Germline assignment: CDR1 SQVTM and CDR2 ANQGSEA. CDR3 length equals 13 residues. Trimming cost V 5 bases and J 3 bases; bases outside gene matches: 5. The DNA of the CDR3 is TGCAGCGTTTCTGAGACAGGGGGCTACGAGCAGTACTTC. This sequence encodes CSVSETGGYEQYF.

The table lists this clonotype with a few counts. The gene calls are TRBV20-1 and TRBJ2-1; no clear D gene. The V gene lost 6 bases and the J gene lost 4 bases, with 7 bases spanning the gap. CDR3 length: 11 residues. Germline CDR1 and CDR2: DFQATT and SNEGSKA (reference sequence). The CDR3 DNA follows: TGCAGTGCCACGGAGTACAATGAGCAGTTCTTC. It encodes CSATEYNEQFF.

This chain connects TRBV7-9 to TRBJ2-7; TRBD1 aligns across 7 bases. CDR3 size: 16 residues. Losses at the gene ends were 3 bases for V and 3 bases for J; bases not matched to a gene: 11. Germline lookup yields CDR1 SEHNR and CDR2 FQNEAQ (reference sequence). CDR3 DNA: TGTGCCAGCAGCTTCTATAGGGGGCGAGTAGACTACGAGCAGTACTTC. Translated: CASSFYRGRVDYEQYF.

This chain connects TRBV18 to TRBJ1-1; D call uncertain. The CDR3 has 14 amino acids. The germline gives CDR1 KGHSH, CDR2 LQKENI. The ends were cut back, 2 bases at V and 4 bases at J, with 11 bases in the middle. In DNA form, the CDR3 reads TGTGCCAGCTCACCAGGGCCCTTGGGCACTGAAGCTTTCTTT. It codes for CASSPGPLGTEAFF.

This chain uses TRBV7-6 with TRBJ2-7; TRBD2 agrees at 9 bases. The ends lost 1 base at V and 2 bases at J; junction bases unmatched: 6. Per the germline V gene, CDR1 is SGHVS and CDR2 is FNYEAQ. This CDR3 contains 16 residues. The CDR3 sequence is CASSLVGREGPYEQYF. The CDR3 DNA follows: TGTGCCAGCAGCTTAGTTGGGCGGGAGGGCCCCTACGAGCAGTACTTC.

In its sample, this clonotype was seen many times. The J gene is TRBJ2-5, the V gene TRBV4-1; weak D call: TRBD1 (5 bases). The CDR3 length is 14 residues. CDR1 is MGHRA and CDR2 is YSYEKL in the germline V gene. V lost 2 bases to trimming and J lost 1 base, with 8 bases between them. The CDR3 here is CASSQRQGQETQYF. The CDR3 nucleotides are TGCGCCAGCAGCCAAAGGCAGGGCCAAGAGACCCAGTACTTC.

This clonotype was seen more than once but under ten times. The genes are TRBV6-5 and TRBJ2-7, with D unclear. There are 15 residues in the CDR3. From germline, CDR1 is MNHEY and CDR2 SVGAGI. The V end lost 2 bases, the J end lost 4 bases, and 15 bases lay between the germline ends. CDR3 sequence: CASSYPLVGVYEQYF. CDR3 DNA sequence: TGTGCCAGCAGTTACCCTTTAGTCGGTGTTTACGAGCAGTACTTC.

This clonotype was detected ten times or more. The rearrangement joins TRBV11-1 to TRBJ2-2; D gene ambiguous. V lost 1 base and J 4 bases, leaving 4 bases between the germline ends. This CDR3 has 13 residues. Germline CDR1 is SGHAT and CDR2 is FQDESV (reference sequence). DNA for the CDR3: TGTGCCAGCAGCTTAGGGCCCACCGGGGAGCTGTTTTTT. Amino acid sequence: CASSLGPTGELFF. Filled out from reference TRBV11-1 and TRBJ2-2, the complete variable domain reads EAEVAQSPRYKITEKSQAVAFWCDPISGHATLYWYRQILGQGPELLVQFQDESVVDDSQLPKDRFSAERLKGVDSTLKIQPAELGDSAMYLCASSLGPTGELFFGEGSRLTVL.

This clonotype was seen ten or more times. The chain uses TRBV27 and TRBJ2-7, with TRBD1 matching 8 bases. Per germline, CDR1 MNHEY and CDR2 SMNVEV (reference sequence). V was pared by 4 bases and J by 4 bases, with 6 bases of the junction left unmatched. The CDR3 spans 14 residues. CDR3 amino acids: CASSSGQAPYEQYF. For the CDR3, the DNA is TGTGCCAGCAGTTCGGGACAGGCTCCGTACGAGCAGTACTTC.

The sample holds many counts of this clonotype. The gene calls are TRBV29-1 and TRBJ2-7; 9 nucleotides line up with TRBD2. The ends lost 0 bases at V and 7 bases at J; junction bases unmatched: 7. Germline V CDR1 and CDR2: SQVTM, ANQGSEA. This CDR3 has 14 residues. CDR3 coding DNA: TGCAGCGTTGAAGAGCGACTAGCGGCTCCTGAGCAGTACTTC. Residues: CSVEERLAAPEQYF.

V is TRBV9 and J is TRBJ1-3; 7 nucleotides agree with TRBD1. Losses at the gene ends were 3 bases for V and 1 base for J; bases not matched to a gene: 4. Germline values: CDR1 SGDLS, CDR2 YYNGEE. The CDR3 consists of 15 residues. CDR3 nucleotide sequence: TGTGCCAGCAGCGAAGCACAGGGGTCTGGAAACACCATATATTTT. Translated, it gives CASSEAQGSGNTIYF.

This sequence joins TRBV6-2 or TRBV6-3 and TRBJ2-1; 14 bases align to TRBD2. Germline CDR1 is MNHEY and CDR2 is SVGEGT. The CDR3 totals 15 residues. J gave up 10 bases and V 5 bases, and 7 bases lay outside the gene matches. CDR3 amino acids: CASSQVTSGRDEQFF. The CDR3 DNA sequence: TGTGCCAGCAGTCAAGTGACTAGCGGGAGGGACGAGCAGTTCTTC.

This clonotype was detected ten times or more. The V call is TRBV24-1, the J call TRBJ2-7, with a weak D call TRBD2 (6 bases). The CDR3 is 16 residues long. CDR1 is KGHDR, CDR2 SFDVKD, per germline. Trimming removed 2 bases at V and 5 bases at J, with 18 bases between. Here the CDR3 reads CATSDSGGDPGDEQYF. CDR3 sequence (DNA): TGTGCCACCAGTGATTCCGGAGGGGACCCCGGTGACGAGCAGTACTTC.

This clonotype was picked up a small number of times. The J gene is TRBJ2-1, the V gene TRBV3-1; 10 bases match TRBD2. The CDR3 length is 16 residues. The ends lost 0 bases at V and 3 bases at J; junction bases unmatched: 2. Germline V CDR1 and CDR2: LGHDT, YNNKEL (reference sequence). The CDR3: CASSQDGLAVYNEQFF. CDR3 coding DNA: TGTGCCAGCAGCCAAGATGGACTAGCGGTCTACAATGAGCAGTTCTTC.

This sequence joins TRBV5-6 and TRBJ2-7, with 9 nucleotides matching TRBD1. The CDR3 is 14 amino acids. Trimming removed 4 bases from V and 5 bases from J; junction bases left unmatched: 7. Per the germline V gene, CDR1 is SGHDT and CDR2 is YYEEEE. This chain's CDR3 is CASSPGTGSDEQYF. For the CDR3, the DNA is TGTGCCAGCAGCCCAGGGACAGGGTCAGACGAGCAGTACTTC.

This clonotype came up many times. Written as DNA, the CDR3 is TGTGCCAGCAGCGGTATACTCGAGCAGTACTTC. It yields the protein CASSGILEQYF. This rearrangement joins TRBV6-2 or TRBV6-3 to TRBJ2-7; D call uncertain. Germline V lookup: CDR1 MNHEY, CDR2 SVGEGT. This CDR3 is built from 11 residues. With 6 bases removed from V and 6 bases from J, the gap between germline ends came to 9 bases.

The chain employs TRBV10-3 and TRBJ2-5; weak D call: TRBD2 (7 bases). The CDR3 is 15 residues long. CDR1 is ENHRY, CDR2 SYGVKD, per germline. V was cut by 4 bases and J by 2 bases, with 14 bases left in between. CDR3 nucleotides: TGTGCCATCAGTGGGGGCGGGGGCTCACAAGAGACCCAGTACTTC. It translates to CAISGGGGSQETQYF.